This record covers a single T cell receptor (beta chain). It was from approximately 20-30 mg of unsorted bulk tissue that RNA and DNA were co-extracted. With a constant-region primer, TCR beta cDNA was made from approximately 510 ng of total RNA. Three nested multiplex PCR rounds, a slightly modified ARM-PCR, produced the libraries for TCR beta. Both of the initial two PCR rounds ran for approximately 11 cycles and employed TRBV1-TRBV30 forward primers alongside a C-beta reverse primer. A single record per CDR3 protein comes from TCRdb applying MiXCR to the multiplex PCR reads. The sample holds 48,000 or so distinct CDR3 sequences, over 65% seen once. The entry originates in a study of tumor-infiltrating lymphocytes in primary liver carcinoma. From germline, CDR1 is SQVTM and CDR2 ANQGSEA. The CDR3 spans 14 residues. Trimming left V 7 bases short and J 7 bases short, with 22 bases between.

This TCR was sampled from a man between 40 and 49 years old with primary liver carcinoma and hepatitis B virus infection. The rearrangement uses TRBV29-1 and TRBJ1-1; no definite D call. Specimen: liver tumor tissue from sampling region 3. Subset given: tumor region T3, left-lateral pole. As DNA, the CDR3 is TGCAGCGCACAGAAGCCGACCCGGGAGGGTGAAGCTTTCTTT. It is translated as CSAQKPTREGEAFF.